The entry that follows covers one TCR beta chain sequence. The germline gives CDR1 MNHNS, CDR2 SASEGT. The CDR3 contains 15 residues. Germline trimming cut 2 bases from V and 4 bases from J; bases unmatched to any gene: 5. The data belong to a study of blood T cell repertoires in COVID-19. The repertoire was sequenced with immunoSEQ multiplex PCR; TCRdb's copy has only in-frame clones and lacks some. The sample includes 97,000 or so clones, almost 85% of them seen just once. The sample taken for sequencing was peripheral blood. The source is a man in his forties or fifties with active or convalescent COVID-19. V is TRBV6-1 and J is TRBJ1-2, with 9 bases identical to TRBD1. In nucleotides, the CDR3 is TGTGCCAGCAGTGAAACGGGACAGGGAATCTATGGCTACACCTTC. It is translated as CASSETGQGIYGYTF.